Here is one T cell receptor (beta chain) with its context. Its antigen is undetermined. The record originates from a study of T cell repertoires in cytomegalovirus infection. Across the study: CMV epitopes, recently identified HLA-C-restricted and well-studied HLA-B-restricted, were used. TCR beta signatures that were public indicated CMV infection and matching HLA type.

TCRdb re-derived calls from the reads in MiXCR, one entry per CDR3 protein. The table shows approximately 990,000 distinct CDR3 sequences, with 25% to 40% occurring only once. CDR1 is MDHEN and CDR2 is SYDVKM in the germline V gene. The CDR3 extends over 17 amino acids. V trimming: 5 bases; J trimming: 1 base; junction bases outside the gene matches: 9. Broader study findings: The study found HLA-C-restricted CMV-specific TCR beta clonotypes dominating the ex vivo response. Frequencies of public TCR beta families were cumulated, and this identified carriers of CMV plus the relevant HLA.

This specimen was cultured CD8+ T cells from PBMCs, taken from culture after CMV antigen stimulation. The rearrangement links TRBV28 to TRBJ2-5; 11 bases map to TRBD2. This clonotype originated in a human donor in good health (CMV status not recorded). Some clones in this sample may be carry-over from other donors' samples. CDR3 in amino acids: CASSHLLAGGFQETQYF. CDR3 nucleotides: TGTGCCAGCAGTCACCTGCTAGCGGGGGGCTTCCAAGAGACCCAGTACTTC.